The following is a TCR beta chain sequence with its context. What this receptor recognizes is not known. There are no base qualities to consult, and no much larger clone falls within one base. TCRbeta CDR3 regions were amplified from genomic DNA using the immunoSEQ Assay, a bias-controlled multiplex PCR. Per the source publication's procedure: The number of nucleated cells in each sample was estimated from the amplification of reference gene primers within the assay. To quantify the absolute abundance of each unique TCRbeta CDR3 rearrangement, sequence reads were collapsed and filtered. For each sample, productive Simpson clonality was calculated as the square root of Simpson's diversity index over productive rearrangements. In its TCRdb copy, this immuneACCESS table keeps in-frame sequences only and misses some clones. Where compared with another copy, unresolved V genes explain less than half of these, and the others have no known cause. For V, J and clone size, that table is used; D and trimming come from the DNA. This sample gives about 74,000 clones in total; about 84% of them show up just once. The biggest ten clones account for about 12% of the sample.

The junction shows trimming of 1 base on V and 6 bases on J, and the gene matches do not reach 9 bases of it. Looking up the germline V gene (reference sequence) yields CDR1 SEHNR and CDR2 FQNEAQ. The CDR3 runs 16 residues from the cysteine to the phenylalanine. CDR3 DNA only is kept here, 48 bases in frame from base 1. The data stem from a study of blood T cell repertoires in COVID-19 (dated by TCRdb to 2018 to 2021). About the investigation overall: The collaborator samples originated in the United States, Italy and Spain and spanned the acute and convalescent phases of COVID-19. Samples came from the ongoing ImmuneRACE study (first 160 participants) plus 1,254 subjects from 6 global collaborators. The repertoires were released in a freely available public database intended as a resource for research on the immune response to SARS-CoV-2. The sample metadata nearly always contained a de-identified subject ID, COVID-19 status, age in years and sex. The prospective study material was composed of cDNA or gDNA derived from T cells, B-cell-depleted T cells, or PBMCs. HLA class I and class II types, where available, came from metadata supplied by the sample provider rather than from assay-based typing. The dataset comprised deeply sampled blood TCRbeta repertoires from subjects exposed to, actively infected with, or recovered from COVID-19.

Overall study outcomes, separate from this receptor: Clinical and demographic metadata were provided uncurated, with the amount varying by source and participant.

The collaborating institutions used their own protocols to collect whole blood in K2EDTA tubes. For TCRbeta analysis, collaborator samples were shipped as frozen whole blood, as isolated PBMCs, or as DNA extracted from either sample type. The receptor's source is a human donor in a cohort sampled during active COVID-19. The sample comprised peripheral blood. Recombination linked TRBV7-9 to TRBJ2-3, and 8 junctional nucleotides match TRBD2. The CDR3 in this case is CASSLGLGGAVDTQYF. The nucleotides read TGTGCCAGCAGCTTAGGACTCGGGGGGGCCGTCGATACGCAGTATTTT.